This T cell receptor (beta chain) was captured by sequencing in a study of cytotoxic CD8 clonotypes in ibrutinib-treated CLL. Germline-derived CDR1 and CDR2 are GTSNPN and SVGIG (reference sequence). The CDR3 loop spans 15 amino acids. V lost 8 bases, J lost 2 bases, and 18 bases lay in between. Using immunoSEQ multiplex PCR, the repertoire was profiled, and TCRdb retains in-frame clones only, with some absent. The sample yields over 100,000 clones, about 50% seen once. The chain carries TRBV30 and TRBJ2-2, with D possibly matching TRBD1 (5 bases). The receptor comes from a human donor with chronic lymphocytic leukemia. The sample in question was PBMCs, obtained after 24 months of ibrutinib treatment. The CDR3 region is CARKGKGRNTGELFF. Here the CDR3 DNA reads TGTGCCCGGAAGGGAAAGGGGCGCAACACCGGGGAGCTGTTTTTT.